Listed below are T cell receptor beta chains from one sample, sequenced in a study of blood T cells in healthy people across ages. TCRdb passed the 5' RACE reads through MiXCR, listing each CDR3 protein once. The table shows around 1,000,000 distinct CDR3 sequences, with approximately 25% occurring only once. These data were also reused for a study on T cells of mothers and their children.

The sequencing input was blood. These receptors were obtained from a girl under 10 years old in good health. Each CDR3 is given with its conserved first and last residue. Each record gives: V gene, D gene, clone size, J gene, CDR3 protein, CDR3 DNA. The D gene is left open where the match is weak. Where a row states a size, it is once, few, many or the class of an expanded clone; other rows omit it.

TRBV29-1	TRBD1	few	TRBJ2-7	CSVEGQETGPGIYEQYF	TGCAGCGTTGAGGGACAGGAGACGGGACCGGGGATCTACGAGCAGTACTTC
TRBV27	.	few	TRBJ2-7	CASSPLPLFYEQYF	TGTGCCAGCAGTCCCCTTCCCCTATTCTACGAGCAGTACTTC
TRBV19	.	.	TRBJ2-1	CASTASRDEQFF	TGTGCCAGTACCGCTAGCCGGGATGAGCAGTTCTTC
TRBV20-1	.	.	TRBJ2-3	CSAWNPGTLTSTDTQYF	TGCAGTGCCTGGAACCCCGGGACCCTTACTAGCACAGATACGCAGTATTTT
TRBV6-2/TRBV6-3	TRBD1	few	TRBJ2-7	CASSSRDRFSYEQYF	TGTGCCAGCAGCTCCAGGGACAGGTTCTCCTACGAGCAGTACTTC
TRBV15	TRBD1	.	TRBJ2-4	CATSRVPGTAINIQYF	TGTGCCACCAGCAGAGTACCTGGGACAGCAATAAACATTCAGTACTTC
TRBV7-9	.	few	TRBJ2-5	CASSLDGTPFRETQYF	TGTGCCAGCAGCTTAGATGGGACACCGTTTCGGGAGACCCAGTACTTC
TRBV28	.	.	TRBJ1-1	CASSLWRGSAFF	TGTGCCAGCAGTTTATGGAGGGGGTCAGCTTTCTTT
TRBV11-2	TRBD1	.	TRBJ2-5	CASSEGTVQETQYF	TGTGCCAGCAGTGAAGGGACAGTTCAAGAGACCCAGTACTTC
TRBV6-1	.	few	TRBJ1-4	CASSRRQISNEKLFF	TGTGCCAGCAGTAGAAGACAGATATCTAATGAAAAACTGTTTTTT
TRBV20-1	.	many	TRBJ1-2	CSASPNYGYTF	TGCAGTGCCTCGCCCAACTATGGCTACACCTTC
TRBV4-3	TRBD1	.	TRBJ1-2	CASSPRSTGAYGYTF	TGCGCCAGCAGCCCCAGATCGACAGGGGCCTATGGCTACACCTTC
TRBV28	.	few	TRBJ2-1	CATNTGIDNIEQFF	TGTGCCACCAATACGGGAATCGATAACATCGAGCAGTTCTTC
TRBV5-1	TRBD1	.	TRBJ2-5	CASGRGYQETQYF	TGCGCCAGCGGCAGGGGGTACCAAGAGACCCAGTACTTC
TRBV29-1	.	.	TRBJ1-2	CSVEDLPYHKYGYTF	TGCAGCGTTGAAGATTTACCCTACCACAAATATGGCTACACCTTC
TRBV29-1	.	.	TRBJ1-1	CSVPGYTTYTEAFF	TGCAGCGTTCCCGGGTACACAACATACACTGAAGCTTTCTTT
TRBV27	TRBD2	.	TRBJ2-7	CASSRGGEYEQYF	TGTGCCAGCTCGCGGGGAGGGGAATACGAGCAGTACTTC
TRBV13	.	few	TRBJ2-5	CASSSISSGRGFQETQYF	TGTGCCAGCAGCTCCATCAGCTCGGGGCGGGGATTCCAAGAGACCCAGTACTTC
TRBV20-1	.	few	TRBJ1-4	CSPVGVLGEKLFF	TGCAGTCCCGTAGGGGTATTGGGGGAAAAACTGTTTTTT
TRBV28	TRBD1	.	TRBJ2-4	CASRPDEDRGRQYF	TGTGCCAGCAGACCTGATGAGGACAGGGGGCGACAATACTTC
TRBV24-1	TRBD1	.	TRBJ2-5	CATGQTGGLGETQYF	TGTGCCACCGGTCAGACAGGGGGCTTGGGGGAGACCCAGTACTTC
TRBV4-3	TRBD2	.	TRBJ2-5	CASSTGLAGNTQYF	TGCGCCAGCAGCACTGGACTAGCGGGGAATACCCAGTACTTC
TRBV24-1	.	few	TRBJ2-3	CATTTTDTQYF	TGTGCCACGACGACGACAGATACGCAGTATTTT
TRBV6-1	TRBD1	few	TRBJ1-4	CASSHRDRGSTNEKLFF	TGTGCCAGCAGTCATAGGGACAGGGGATCAACTAATGAAAAACTGTTTTTT
TRBV5-1	TRBD1	.	TRBJ1-6	CASSLGQGANSPLHF	TGCGCCAGCAGCTTGGGACAGGGGGCAAATTCACCCCTCCACTTT
TRBV11-2	.	few	TRBJ2-7	CASSLVGGISYEQYF	TGTGCCAGCAGCTTAGTCGGAGGGATTTCCTACGAGCAGTACTTC
TRBV20-1	TRBD2	.	TRBJ2-5	CSAVRLAGGPETQYF	TGCAGTGCCGTCCGACTAGCGGGGGGGCCAGAGACCCAGTACTTC
TRBV5-1	.	.	TRBJ1-1	CASSWRSGGSPEAFF	TGCGCCAGCAGCTGGAGGTCCGGGGGAAGCCCTGAAGCTTTCTTT
TRBV28	.	few	TRBJ2-7	CASRLRGAYEQYF	TGTGCCAGCAGGTTGAGGGGTGCGTACGAGCAGTACTTC
TRBV20-1	.	.	TRBJ2-3	CSARDISNTDTQYF	TGCAGTGCTAGAGATATTAGCAACACAGATACGCAGTATTTT
TRBV6-5	.	few	TRBJ1-1	CASSYSADETEAFF	TGTGCCAGCAGTTACTCGGCAGACGAGACTGAAGCTTTCTTT
TRBV11-2	.	.	TRBJ1-1	CASSLGQSGNTEAFF	TGTGCCAGCAGCTTAGGACAGTCTGGCAACACTGAAGCTTTCTTT
TRBV7-9	TRBD2	few	TRBJ2-1	CASSPRLAGANNEQFF	TGTGCCAGCAGCCCCCGACTAGCGGGAGCTAACAATGAGCAGTTCTTC
TRBV29-1	.	few	TRBJ2-7	CSVGPLGSSYEQYF	TGCAGCGTTGGACCCCTGGGCAGTTCCTACGAGCAGTACTTC
TRBV6-5	.	.	TRBJ1-3	CASSSRGLGGNTIYF	TGTGCCAGCAGTTCCAGGGGATTAGGGGGAAACACCATATATTTT
TRBV12-3/TRBV12-4	.	many	TRBJ2-7	CASSLRQSSYEQYF	TGTGCCAGCAGTTTAAGGCAGAGCAGCTACGAGCAGTACTTC
TRBV29-1	.	.	TRBJ2-5	CSVEGARDNQETQYF	TGCAGCGTTGAAGGCGCTCGGGACAACCAAGAGACCCAGTACTTC
TRBV13	.	few	TRBJ2-5	CASHSGTWETQYF	TGTGCCAGCCATTCGGGGACGTGGGAGACCCAGTACTTC
TRBV14	TRBD1	few	TRBJ2-1	CASRSGTGRENEQFF	TGTGCCAGCAGATCCGGGACAGGGCGGGAGAATGAGCAGTTCTTC
TRBV7-9	TRBD2	few	TRBJ2-5	CASSLVFREGPLFF	TGTGCCAGCAGCTTAGTGTTCCGGGAGGGCCCTTTGTTCTTC
TRBV27	TRBD2	.	TRBJ2-7	CASKGSGGGVSYEQYF	TGTGCCAGCAAGGGAAGCGGGGGGGGTGTGAGCTACGAGCAGTACTTC
TRBV6-4	.	.	TRBJ2-5	CASSDSFKWSTKTQYF	TGTGCCAGCAGTGACTCGTTTAAATGGTCTACGAAGACCCAGTACTTC
TRBV9	.	.	TRBJ2-3	CASSVLESTTDTQYF	TGTGCCAGCAGCGTACTAGAATCAACAACAGATACGCAGTATTTT
TRBV10-3	.	.	TRBJ2-3	CAISDRTDTDTQYF	TGTGCCATCAGTGACAGGACAGACACAGATACGCAGTATTTT
TRBV10-2	.	few	TRBJ2-1	CASSDPGVVSDNEQFF	TGCGCCAGCAGTGACCCCGGGGTGGTTTCTGACAATGAGCAGTTCTTC
TRBV10-3	.	few	TRBJ2-1	CAISEGAQIPYNEQFF	TGTGCCATCAGTGAGGGCGCCCAAATCCCCTACAATGAGCAGTTCTTC
TRBV5-6	.	few	TRBJ1-1	CASSPLRSLLTEAFF	TGTGCCAGCAGCCCCTTACGGTCCCTTTTGACTGAAGCTTTCTTT
TRBV10-3	.	.	TRBJ2-1	CAISEISAEEQFF	TGTGCCATCAGTGAAATCTCGGCGGAGGAGCAGTTCTTC
TRBV7-3	.	.	TRBJ2-3	CASSLSGGPKYF	TGTGCCAGCAGCTTAAGCGGAGGGCCAAAGTATTTT
TRBV7-9	.	.	TRBJ2-7	CASSLVLAESYEQYF	TGTGCCAGCAGCTTAGTGTTAGCGGAGAGTTACGAGCAGTACTTC
TRBV7-2	.	.	TRBJ2-5	CASSLVRGGETQYF	TGTGCCAGCAGCTTAGTCCGCGGTGGCGAGACCCAGTACTTC
TRBV27	.	.	TRBJ1-1	CASSFGRAHTEAFF	TGTGCCAGCAGTTTCGGCAGGGCGCACACTGAAGCTTTCTTT
TRBV7-9	.	.	TRBJ2-7	CASSLKDSHYEQYF	TGTGCCAGCAGCTTAAAGGACAGCCACTACGAGCAGTACTTC
TRBV28	.	.	TRBJ2-7	CASSPISPPGSSYEQYF	TGTGCCAGCAGTCCCATCAGTCCCCCCGGGAGTAGCTACGAGCAGTACTTC